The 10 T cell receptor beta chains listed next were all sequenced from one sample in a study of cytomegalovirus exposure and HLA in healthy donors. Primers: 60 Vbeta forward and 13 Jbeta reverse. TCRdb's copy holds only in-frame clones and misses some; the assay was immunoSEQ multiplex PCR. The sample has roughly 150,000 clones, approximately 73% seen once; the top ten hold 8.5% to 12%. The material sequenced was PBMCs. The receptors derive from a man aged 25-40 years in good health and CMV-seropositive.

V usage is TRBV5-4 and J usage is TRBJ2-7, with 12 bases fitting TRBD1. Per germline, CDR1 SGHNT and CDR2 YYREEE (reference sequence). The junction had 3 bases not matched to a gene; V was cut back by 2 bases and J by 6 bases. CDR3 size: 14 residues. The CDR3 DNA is TGTGCCAGCAGCTTCGGGACAGGGGGCCCCGAGCAGTACTTC. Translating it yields CASSFGTGGPEQYF.

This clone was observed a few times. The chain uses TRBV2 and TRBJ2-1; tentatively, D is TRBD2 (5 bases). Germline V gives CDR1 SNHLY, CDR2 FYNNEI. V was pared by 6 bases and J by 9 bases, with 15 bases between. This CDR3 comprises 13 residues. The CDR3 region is CASREKDSAEQFF. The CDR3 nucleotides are TGTGCCAGCAGAGAGAAGGACTCGGCTGAGCAGTTCTTC.

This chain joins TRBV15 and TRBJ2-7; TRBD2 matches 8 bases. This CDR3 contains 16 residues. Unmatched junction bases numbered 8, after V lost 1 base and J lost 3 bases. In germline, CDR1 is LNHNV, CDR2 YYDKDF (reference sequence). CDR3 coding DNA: TGTGCCACCAGCAGAGCCCAGCGGGGGCCCTACTACGAGCAGTACTTC. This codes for CATSRAQRGPYYEQYF.

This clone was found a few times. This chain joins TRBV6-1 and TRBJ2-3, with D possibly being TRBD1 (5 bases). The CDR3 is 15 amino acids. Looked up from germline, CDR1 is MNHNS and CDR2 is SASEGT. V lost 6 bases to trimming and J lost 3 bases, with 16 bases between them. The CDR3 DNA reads TGTGCCAGCAGAGTCCAGGGATTGGGGACAGATACGCAGTATTTT. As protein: CASRVQGLGTDTQYF.

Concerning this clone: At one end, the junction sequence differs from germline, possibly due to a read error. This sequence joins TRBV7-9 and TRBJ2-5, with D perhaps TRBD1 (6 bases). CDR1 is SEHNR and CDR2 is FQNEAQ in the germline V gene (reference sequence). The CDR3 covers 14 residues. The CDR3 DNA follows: TGTTCCAGCAGCCCCCTAGGGGGTCAAGAGACCCAGTACTTC. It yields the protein CSSSPLGGQETQYF.

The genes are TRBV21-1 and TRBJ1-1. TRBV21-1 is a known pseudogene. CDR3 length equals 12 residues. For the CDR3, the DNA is TGTGCCGGCCAGACTATGAACACTGAAGCTTTCTTT. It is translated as CAGQTMNTEAFF.

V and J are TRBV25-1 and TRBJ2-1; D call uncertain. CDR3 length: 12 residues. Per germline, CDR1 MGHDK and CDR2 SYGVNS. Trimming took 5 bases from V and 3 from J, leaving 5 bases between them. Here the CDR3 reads CASSTYYNEQFF. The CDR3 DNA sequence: TGTGCCAGCAGTACCTACTACAATGAGCAGTTCTTC.

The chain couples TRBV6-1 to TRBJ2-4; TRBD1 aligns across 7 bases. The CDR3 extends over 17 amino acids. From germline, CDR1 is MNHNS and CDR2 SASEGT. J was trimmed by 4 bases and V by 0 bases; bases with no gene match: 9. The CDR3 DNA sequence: TGTGCCAGCAGTGAAGCGACAGGGTTGAATTTTAAAAACATTCAGTACTTC. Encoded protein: CASSEATGLNFKNIQYF.

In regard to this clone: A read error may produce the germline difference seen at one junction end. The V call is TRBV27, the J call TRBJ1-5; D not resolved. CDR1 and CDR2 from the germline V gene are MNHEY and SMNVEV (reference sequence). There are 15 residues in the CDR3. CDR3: CASRAGSRSIQPQHF. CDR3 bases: TGTGCCAGCAGAGCGGGGTCCCGGAGCATTCAGCCCCAGCATTTT.

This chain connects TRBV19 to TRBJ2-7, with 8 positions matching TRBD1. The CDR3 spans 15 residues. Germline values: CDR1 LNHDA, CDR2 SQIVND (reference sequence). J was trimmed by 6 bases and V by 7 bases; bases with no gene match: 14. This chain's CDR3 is CASTANHAGGFEQYF. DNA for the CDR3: TGTGCCAGTACCGCTAACCATGCAGGGGGCTTCGAGCAGTACTTC. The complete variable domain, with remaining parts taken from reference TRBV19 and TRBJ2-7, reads DGGITQSPKYLFRKEGQNVTLSCEQNLNHDAMYWYRQDPGQGLRLIYYSQIVNDFQKGDIAEGYSVSREKKESFPLTVTSAQKNPTAFYLCASTANHAGGFEQYFGPGTRLTVT.